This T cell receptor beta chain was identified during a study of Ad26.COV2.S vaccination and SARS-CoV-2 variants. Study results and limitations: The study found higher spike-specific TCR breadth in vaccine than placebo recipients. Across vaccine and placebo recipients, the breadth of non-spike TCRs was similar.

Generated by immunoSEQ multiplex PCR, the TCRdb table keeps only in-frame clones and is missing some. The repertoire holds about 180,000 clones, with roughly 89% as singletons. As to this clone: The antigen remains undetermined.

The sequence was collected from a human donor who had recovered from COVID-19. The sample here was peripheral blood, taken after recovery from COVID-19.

The CDR3 reads CASSDRGGTDTQYF. The CDR3 DNA sequence: TGTGCCAGCAGTGACAGGGGAGGCACAGATACGCAGTATTTT. The chain employs TRBV7-9 and TRBJ2-3; 8 nucleotides match TRBD1. In germline, CDR1 is SEHNR, CDR2 FQNEAQ (reference sequence). Trimming at V came to 6 bases and at J to 1 base, leaving 3 bases not matched to a gene. This CDR3 region has 14 residues.